The sequence of this T cell receptor beta chain was determined in a study of vaccination effects on CD4 cells after COVID-19. For this clone: Its matching antigen is unknown.

Profiling relied on immunoSEQ multiplex PCR, and the TCRdb table lists in-frame clones only, not all of them. The sample consists of 50,000 to 75,000 clones, roughly 80% of them appearing once. The CDR3 consists of 18 residues. From germline, CDR1 is LNHNV and CDR2 YYDKDF (reference sequence). V gave up 0 bases and J gave up 7 bases; unmatched junction bases: 15. Study-wide points: Clones that were induced by infection or by vaccine showed marked contraction late after vaccination.

Antigen-specific CD4+ T cell clonotypes were called by their expansion after viral peptide-pool culture in ViraFEST. Having been cultured for roughly 11 days, the cells underwent CD4+ T cell isolation. Having tested negative for nucleocapsid antibodies, the vaccine recipients showed no prior SARS-CoV-2 infection. A half-volume exchange with IL-2 medium occurred on days 3 and 7. The sequencing here drew on CD4+ T cells from PBMCs cultured with HCoV-229E spike peptides, taken before COVID-19 vaccination. This chain joins TRBV15 and TRBJ1-1; TRBD1 matches at 9 bases. The receptor was derived from a human donor who received a COVID-19 vaccine. Here the CDR3 reads CATSRDEREQGAPLEAFF. The DNA of the CDR3 is TGTGCCACCAGCAGAGATGAGAGGGAACAGGGGGCCCCCCTTGAAGCTTTCTTT.